The 30 T cell receptor beta chains in this list originate from one sample, sequenced in a study of response to subunit inactivated influenza vaccine. TCRdb redid the calling of the RT-PCR reads with MiXCR, one entry per CDR3 protein. The sample carries about 520,000 distinct CDR3 sequences, approximately 7.8% recorded once. The sequences come from PBMCs from blood, collected 23 to 25 months after vaccination. The source is a man aged 50 to 69 who received an inactivated influenza vaccine.

This clonotype was found a few times. The chain has TRBV4-3 and TRBJ2-1; 13 bases fit TRBD2. V lost 1 base, J lost 7 bases, and 10 bases stayed unmatched. Germline V lookup: CDR1 LGHNA, CDR2 YSLEER. The CDR3 length is 18 residues. The CDR3 DNA sequence: TGCGCCAGCAGCCAAGGACTAGCGGGGGGCCCGCCTCGGAATGAGCAGTTCTTC. Translating it yields CASSQGLAGGPPRNEQFF.

This clonotype was seen more than once but under ten times. The genes are TRBV25-1 and TRBJ2-1, with 10 nucleotides matching TRBD2. This CDR3 is 15 amino acids long. The germline V gene encodes CDR1 MGHDK and CDR2 SYGVNS. V lost 5 bases and J lost 2; bases outside the gene matches: 3. The CDR3 protein is CASSKSGGAYNEQFF. The CDR3 DNA reads TGTGCCAGCAGTAAGAGCGGGGGGGCCTACAATGAGCAGTTCTTC.

This clonotype was recorded a few times. The gene calls are TRBV5-1 and TRBJ2-7; 7 nucleotides align to TRBD1. The CDR3 covers 15 residues. CDR1 and CDR2 (germline): SGHRS, YFSETQ. V gave up 0 bases and J gave up 1 base; unmatched junction bases: 4. The CDR3 reads CASSLEGAQSYEQYF. The CDR3 nucleotides read TGCGCCAGCAGCTTGGAGGGGGCTCAGTCCTACGAGCAGTACTTC.

This rearrangement joins TRBV7-2 to TRBJ1-2, with D unclear. CDR3 size: 12 residues. Trimming took off 5 bases at V and 2 bases at J, with 6 bases between the two ends. CDR1 is SGHTA, CDR2 FQGNSA, per germline. DNA of the CDR3: TGTGCCAGCAGCCGCAGAAACTATGGCTACACCTTC. It specifies CASSRRNYGYTF.

At least ten counts were recorded for this clonotype. The chain recombines TRBV7-2 with TRBJ1-2; no clear D gene. With 5 bases removed from V and 1 base from J, the gap between germline ends came to 5 bases. CDR1 SGHTA and CDR2 FQGNSA come from the germline V gene. This CDR3 is built from 12 residues. The CDR3 bases are TGTGCCAGCAGCCTCGATAACTATGGCTACACCTTC. Translation: CASSLDNYGYTF.

This clonotype was seen only a few times. The rearrangement uses TRBV5-1 and TRBJ2-2, with TRBD1 matching over 7 bases. With 5 bases clipped from V and 5 bases from J, the junction kept 6 bases outside the gene matches. The CDR3 covers 14 residues. The germline V gene encodes CDR1 SGHRS and CDR2 YFSETQ. In nucleotides, the CDR3 is TGCGCCAGCAGATTAACAGGGGCTACCGGGGAGCTGTTTTTT. Encoded protein: CASRLTGATGELFF.

This clonotype was detected a few times. The final CDR3 position lacks the conserved phenylalanine or tryptophan, pointing to a likely read error. The limits of the CDR3 on the DNA are not certain, so only TCRdb's listed CDR3 is given. The J gene is TRBJ2-1, the V gene TRBV7-2; the table calls TRBD2, which could not be checked here. The CDR3 is 13 amino acids long, termini counted. Per the germline V gene, CDR1 is SGHTA and CDR2 is FQGNSA. CDR3 residues: CASSSTGLAGGSV.

In this sample, this clonotype turned up a few times. J is TRBJ2-3 and V is TRBV20-1; 7 bases map to TRBD2. Per germline, CDR1 DFQATT and CDR2 SNEGSKA (reference sequence). The CDR3 runs 13 residues. The CDR3 DNA reads as TGCGCAAAGTGGGTCGGGAGGACAGATACGCAGTATTTT. Translated, it gives CAKWVGRTDTQYF.

This clonotype has a count of ten or more. The rearrangement uses TRBV9 and TRBJ1-2, with 12 bases that match TRBD1. J gave up 5 bases and V 4 bases, and 9 bases lay outside the gene matches. In germline, CDR1 is SGDLS, CDR2 YYNGEE. There are 16 residues in the CDR3. The DNA for the CDR3 is TGTGCCAGCAGCTCCGGGACAGGGGGCTTTCTTTATGGCTACACCTTC. Protein product: CASSSGTGGFLYGYTF.

This clonotype was detected only a few times. V gene TRBV3-1 combines with J gene TRBJ1-2, with D possibly being TRBD1 (6 bases). V lost 2 bases to trimming and J lost 9 bases, with 16 bases between them. Germline-derived CDR1 and CDR2 are LGHDT and YNNKEL (reference sequence). This CDR3 comprises 14 residues. In DNA, the CDR3 is TGTGCCAGCAGCCAAACCCGGGACAAAATATGCTACACCTTC. This sequence encodes CASSQTRDKICYTF.

This clonotype appeared a few times. This chain links TRBV16 with TRBJ1-5; 7 bases align to TRBD1. Germline V gene data show CDR1 as KGHSY and CDR2 as FQNENV. There are 16 residues in the CDR3. V trimming: 2 bases; J trimming: 6 bases; junction bases outside the gene matches: 10. This chain's CDR3 is CASSQGTGRQGQPQHF. In DNA form, the CDR3 reads TGTGCCAGCAGCCAAGGCACGGGGCGACAGGGTCAGCCCCAGCATTTT.

This clonotype was counted a few times. This chain connects TRBV5-1 to TRBJ2-7, with D hard to call. The CDR3 is made up of 14 amino acids. With 1 base removed from V and 0 bases from J, the gap between germline ends came to 8 bases. Per the germline V gene, CDR1 is SGHRS and CDR2 is YFSETQ. This CDR3 is CASSLMPDSYEQYF. DNA of the CDR3: TGCGCCAGCAGCTTGATGCCCGACTCCTACGAGCAGTACTTC.

The rearrangement joins TRBV24-1 to TRBJ2-6; D is ambiguous. The CDR3 loop spans 14 amino acids. Per the germline V gene, CDR1 is KGHDR and CDR2 is SFDVKD. Trimming took off 4 bases at V and 3 bases at J, with 6 bases between the two ends. Written as DNA, the CDR3 is TGTGCCACCAGTGACCCCAGTGGGGCCAACGTCCTGACTTTC. Protein: CATSDPSGANVLTF.

Regarding this clonotype: The junction and the germline gene differ at one end; a read error may be behind it. DNA for the CDR3: TGTGCTAGCAGCTTAGCCCTAGCGGGGGGCAACTACAATGAGCAGTTCTTC. Translating gives CASSLALAGGNYNEQFF. This sequence joins TRBV7-7 and TRBJ2-1; 11 bases align to TRBD2. Germline loops: CDR1 SSHAT, CDR2 FNYEAQ (reference sequence). This CDR3 contains 17 residues.

This chain links TRBV12-3 or TRBV12-4 with TRBJ2-3, with 7 bases lining up with TRBD2. Unmatched junction bases numbered 7, after V lost 3 bases and J lost 4 bases. The CDR3 contains 15 residues. CDR3 bases: TGTGCCAGCAGTTTGGGAGGGATGCAGGCAGATACGCAGTATTTT. This sequence encodes CASSLGGMQADTQYF.

The chain uses TRBV4-3 and TRBJ2-7; 7 positions agree with TRBD1. The CDR3 extends over 14 amino acids. Germline loops: CDR1 LGHNA, CDR2 YSLEER. Trimming at V came to 1 base and at J to 6 bases, leaving 6 bases not matched to a gene. The CDR3 spells CASSQVYRGSEQYF. The CDR3 coding sequence is TGCGCCAGCAGCCAAGTCTACAGGGGCTCCGAGCAGTACTTC.

The chain joins TRBV6-2 or TRBV6-3 to TRBJ2-4; D unclear. From germline, CDR1 is MNHEY and CDR2 SVGEGT. CDR3 length: 12 amino acids. V was trimmed by 6 bases and J by 6 bases, leaving 9 bases between them. Written as DNA, the CDR3 is TGTGCCAGCAGCCCGAACAGAAACATTCAGTACTTC. Its translation is CASSPNRNIQYF.

The chain combines TRBV9 with TRBJ2-2; a possible D gene is TRBD1 (5 bases). V lost 1 base to trimming and J lost 2 bases, with 9 bases between them. The CDR3 has 15 amino acids. In germline, CDR1 is SGDLS, CDR2 YYNGEE. The CDR3 DNA reads as TGTGCCAGCAGCGTACAGGGTGCTAACACCGGGGAGCTGTTTTTT. Translating it yields CASSVQGANTGELFF. Drawing the rest from reference TRBV9 and TRBJ2-2, the complete variable domain is DSGVTQTPKHLITATGQRVTLRCSPRSGDLSVYWYQQSLDQGLQFLIQYYNGEERAKGNILERFSAQQFPDLHSELNLSSLELGDSALYFCASSVQGANTGELFFGEGSRLTVL.

There are many counts of this clonotype. Sequence at one end of the junction differs from germline and may be a read error. DNA for the CDR3: TGTGCCAGCAGTAATCCGGGACAGGGGCTCTTC. This gives the protein CASSNPGQGLF. This chain uses TRBV12-3 or TRBV12-4 with TRBJ2-1, with 10 bases that match TRBD1. The CDR3 has 11 residues.

This clonotype was observed many times. The V and J genes are TRBV7-2 and TRBJ2-3, with D maybe TRBD2 (5 bases). V gave up 1 base and J gave up 1 base, with 15 bases separating them. This CDR3 comprises 17 residues. Germline assignment: CDR1 SGHTA and CDR2 FQGNSA. CDR3 region: CASSLGTPGWRTDTQYF. The CDR3 DNA sequence: TGTGCCAGCAGCTTAGGGACCCCGGGGTGGCGCACAGATACGCAGTATTTT.

This chain joins TRBV12-3 or TRBV12-4 and TRBJ2-3; D may be TRBD1 or TRBD2 (5 bases each). Trimming took 2 bases from V and 2 from J, leaving 14 bases between them. The CDR3 sequence is 16 residues long. The CDR3 is CASSLLGGKTTDTQYF. The CDR3 DNA is TGTGCCAGCAGTTTACTTGGGGGAAAAACCACAGATACGCAGTATTTT.

There are a few counts of this clonotype. The chain joins TRBV20-1 to TRBJ2-1; possibly TRBD1 for D (6 bases). The CDR3 consists of 12 residues. Trimming took off 1 base at V and 7 bases at J, with 8 bases between the two ends. CDR1 and CDR2 from the germline V gene are DFQATT and SNEGSKA (reference sequence). CDR3 sequence reads: CSARVTGNEQFF. CDR3 DNA sequence: TGCAGTGCTAGAGTTACAGGGAATGAGCAGTTCTTC.

The chain combines TRBV7-9 with TRBJ2-5; possibly TRBD1 for D (6 bases). The CDR3 has 14 amino acids. The germline gives CDR1 SEHNR, CDR2 FQNEAQ (reference sequence). Trimming took 5 bases from V and 1 from J, leaving 11 bases between them. The CDR3 nucleotides read TGTGCCAGCAGCAGGGACACCTTCCAAGAGACCCAGTACTTC. This translates into CASSRDTFQETQYF.

This clonotype was found a few times. V is TRBV29-1 and J is TRBJ1-1; maybe TRBD1 (5 bases). CDR1 is SQVTM and CDR2 is ANQGSEA in the germline V gene. V was cut by 6 bases and J by 4 bases, with 12 bases left in between. This CDR3 spans 12 amino acids. The CDR3 protein is CSVLGGGTEAFF. DNA of the CDR3: TGCAGCGTGTTGGGGGGGGGCACTGAAGCTTTCTTT.

The chain is built from TRBV30 and TRBJ1-6; TRBD1 aligns across 8 bases. The V and J ends lost 2 bases and 9 bases, in that order; junction bases with no gene match: 3. The CDR3 has 13 residues. Germline V gene sequence: CDR1 GTSNPN, CDR2 SVGIG (reference sequence). The DNA for the CDR3 is TGTGCCTGGAGTTTTGACAGGGGTTCACCCCTCCACTTT. Amino acids: CAWSFDRGSPLHF.

This clonotype was observed a handful of times. The chain joins TRBV21-1 to TRBJ1-5; the table's D call TRBD1 went unverified against the DNA. TRBV21-1 is shown as a pseudogene. The CDR3 covers 11 residues. The CDR3 protein is CARDKNQPQHF. Here the CDR3 DNA reads TGTGCCAGGGACAAGAATCAGCCCCAGCATTTT.

At least ten counts were recorded for this clonotype. The chain employs TRBV6-1 and TRBJ2-1; 7 bases align to TRBD1. This CDR3 contains 13 residues. After removal of 6 bases from V and 6 bases from J, the junction contained 5 bases not matched to a gene. The germline gives CDR1 MNHNS, CDR2 SASEGT. The CDR3 loop reads CASRVPGGNEQFF. The CDR3 DNA reads TGTGCCAGCAGGGTACCAGGGGGCAATGAGCAGTTCTTC.

This clonotype was detected many times. The chain recombines TRBV5-1 with TRBJ2-4, with D possibly TRBD1 on 5 matching bases. Trimming cost V 0 bases and J 7 bases, with 11 bases left between them. The CDR3 loop spans 14 amino acids. Germline V gives CDR1 SGHRS, CDR2 YFSETQ. In DNA form, the CDR3 reads TGCGCCAGCAGCTTGGAAGGGGTGGAGAACATTCAGTACTTC. This codes for CASSLEGVENIQYF.

There are a few counts of this clonotype. The V call is TRBV3-1, the J call TRBJ2-2; 7 bases line up with TRBD1. The ends lost 5 bases at V and 4 bases at J; junction bases unmatched: 4. The CDR3 has 14 amino acids. Per the germline V gene, CDR1 is LGHDT and CDR2 is YNNKEL (reference sequence). CDR3 sequence (DNA): TGTGCCAGCAGCAGACAGGGAAGCACCGGGGAGCTGTTTTTT. This translates into CASSRQGSTGELFF.

This clonotype has ten or more counts. This chain joins TRBV11-2 and TRBJ2-2, with 7 bases identical to TRBD2. The CDR3 spans 14 residues. Trimming cost V 5 bases and J 7 bases; bases outside gene matches: 7. Looked up from germline, CDR1 is SGHAT and CDR2 is FQNNGV. The DNA for the CDR3 is TGTGCCAGCAGCCCCCCCGCGGGAGTCGGGGAGCTGTTTTTT. This sequence encodes CASSPPAGVGELFF.